This T cell receptor (beta chain) came from a study of T cells after yellow fever vaccination. Study findings and constraints: Contamination of FACS-sorted repertoires by abundant clonotypes from the bulk population could occur. Post-booster repertoires again held most primary-vaccination clones (just under 97% CD4, roughly 88% CD8).

Remarks on this clonotype: Antigen unknown.

TCRdb itself ran the 5' RACE reads through MiXCR, one entry per CDR3 protein. The sample consists of around 530,000 distinct CDR3 sequences, 17% of them appearing once. The V gene's germline CDR1 is LNHNV and CDR2 YYDKDF (reference sequence). V was clipped by 0 bases and J by 1 base, with 9 bases between them. The CDR3 loop spans 15 amino acids. The material sequenced was PBMCs, taken 4 to 6 days after the first yellow fever vaccination. The V and J genes are TRBV15 and TRBJ2-5, with a weak D call TRBD2 (6 bases). This sequence was found in a man between 18 and 35 years old who received the YFV17D yellow fever vaccine. CDR3 protein: CATSRDPGVQETQYF. The CDR3 DNA is TGTGCCACCAGCAGAGATCCGGGGGTCCAAGAGACCCAGTACTTC.